The source of this T cell receptor (beta chain) is a study of CD8+CD57+ T cells in acquired aplastic anemia. About the research overall: DNA per sorted CD4+ or CD8+ sample ranged about 0.2 to 27.4 ug, averaging approximately 3.3 ug. Findings and limits, study-wide: Overlap between patients and controls comprised 25 to 35 CD8+ CDR3 sequences.

Turning to this clonotype: The antigen remains unidentified.

According to the study, genomic DNA was the template for TCR beta VDJ and CDR3 profiling. TCRdb called the reads again in MiXCR, with one record for every CDR3 protein. The sample records 150,000 to 200,000 distinct CDR3 sequences, around 66% being singletons. Germline loops: CDR1 LNHDA, CDR2 SQIVND (reference sequence). V lost 6 bases, J lost 8 bases, and 6 bases stayed unmatched. The CDR3 covers 14 residues. The clonotype comes from a human donor with severe aplastic anemia or a healthy control (not recorded which). The sequenced material came from sorted CD4+, CD8+, or CD8+CD57+ T cells (not recorded which) from PBMCs. The rearrangement joins TRBV19 to TRBJ2-1; 11 bases align to TRBD1. CDR3: CASRRTGGRDEQFF. The CDR3 nucleotides are TGTGCCAGTAGGAGGACAGGGGGCCGGGATGAGCAGTTCTTC. The full variable domain, with the rest looked up from reference TRBV19 and TRBJ2-1, is DGGITQSPKYLFRKEGQNVTLSCEQNLNHDAMYWYRQDPGQGLRLIYYSQIVNDFQKGDIAEGYSVSREKKESFPLTVTSAQKNPTAFYLCASRRTGGRDEQFFGPGTRLTVL.